These 16 T cell receptor beta chains came from one sample sequenced in a study of T cells in Graves' hyperthyroidism and ophthalmopathy. Amplification yielded TCR beta CDR3 regions, with RNA transcripts as the source. Initially, a first-round RT-PCR of the TCR CDR3 employed the HTBI primer set. TCRdb reprocessed the multiplex PCR reads with MiXCR, giving one entry per CDR3 protein. The sample includes a few hundred thousand distinct CDR3 sequences, about 43% of them seen just once. The material sequenced was peripheral blood or thyroid tissue (not recorded which). The source is an adult woman with Graves' disease, either hyperthyroidism or ophthalmopathy (not recorded which).

The V gene is TRBV29-1, the J gene TRBJ2-5; 7 nucleotides agree with TRBD2. The germline gives CDR1 SQVTM, CDR2 ANQGSEA. The CDR3 is made up of 13 amino acids. After removal of 4 bases from V and 4 bases from J, the junction contained 6 bases not matched to a gene. Written as DNA, the CDR3 is TGCAGCGTTGCCGTGACTAGCCGAGAGACCCAGTACTTC. Encoded protein: CSVAVTSRETQYF. The entire variable domain, with the rest obtained from reference TRBV29-1 and TRBJ2-5, is as follows: SAVISQKPSRDICQRGTSLTIQCQVDSQVTMMFWYRQQPGQSLTLIATANQGSEATYESGFVIDKFPISRPNLTFSTLTVSNMSPEDSSIYLCSVAVTSRETQYFGPGTRLLVL.

The rearrangement links TRBV10-3 to TRBJ1-4; 9 bases agree with TRBD1. V was clipped by 0 bases and J by 8 bases; unmatched bases: 7. This CDR3 has 16 amino acids. CDR1 and CDR2 from the germline V gene are ENHRY and SYGVKD. The DNA of the CDR3 is TGTGCCATCAGTGAGTCGACAGGGACAGGGCGGGAAAAACTGTTTTTT. The encoded protein is CAISESTGTGREKLFF.

This clonotype turned up a few times. The V and J genes are TRBV4-1 and TRBJ1-2, with a possible D match to TRBD1 (6 bases). Per germline, CDR1 MGHRA and CDR2 YSYEKL. The CDR3 length is 18 residues. Trimming left V 0 bases short and J 2 bases short, with 19 bases between. The CDR3 region has the DNA TGCGCCAGCAGCCAAGATAAGGGGCGGGACACAAGAAACTATGGCTACACCTTC. Translation gives CASSQDKGRDTRNYGYTF.

This clonotype was counted at least ten times. This chain joins TRBV7-3 and TRBJ1-2; 7 bases are a match to TRBD1. This CDR3 is 16 amino acids long. Per the germline V gene, CDR1 is SGHTA and CDR2 is FQGTGA. V lost 5 bases to trimming and J lost 6 bases; unmatched junction nucleotides: 15. The CDR3 spells CASSQTGTQGVHGYTF. The CDR3 nucleotides read TGTGCCAGCAGCCAAACCGGTACTCAGGGGGTCCATGGCTACACCTTC. Looking up the rest from reference TRBV7-3 and TRBJ1-2 gives the full variable domain: GAGVSQTPSNKVTEKGKYVELRCDPISGHTALYWYRQSLGQGPEFLIYFQGTGAADDSGLPNDRFFAVRPEGSVSTLKIQRTERGDSAVYLCASSQTGTQGVHGYTFGSGTRLTVV.

The table lists this clonotype with many counts. The chain carries TRBV5-1 and TRBJ2-2; TRBD1 matches 11 bases. The CDR3 has 16 residues. With 4 bases clipped from V and 7 bases from J, the junction kept 9 bases outside the gene matches. Germline CDR1 is SGHRS and CDR2 is YFSETQ. CDR3 region: CASSPWTGGNNGELFF. In nucleotides, the CDR3 is TGCGCCAGCAGCCCGTGGACAGGGGGCAATAACGGGGAGCTGTTTTTT.

This rearrangement joins TRBV7-9 to TRBJ2-6; D may match TRBD1 or TRBD2 (6 bases each). From germline, CDR1 is SEHNR and CDR2 FQNEAQ (reference sequence). V lost 6 bases and J lost 4, with 13 bases in between. The CDR3 totals 15 residues. In DNA, the CDR3 is TGTGCCAGCAGACGGGGGCGGTTCGGGGCCAACGTCCTGACTTTC. This gives the protein CASRRGRFGANVLTF.

Notes on this clonotype: One base away lies a much larger clone, so this may be a sequencing read error. The rearrangement uses TRBV12-3 or TRBV12-4 and TRBJ2-5; TRBD2 is a possible D gene (7 bases). This CDR3 has 14 amino acids. DNA for the CDR3: TGTGCTAGTAAGGGCTCGGGGGGCCAAGAGGCCCAGTACTTC. Its protein is CASKGSGGQEAQYF.

This clonotype was observed at least ten times. The chain recombines TRBV13 with TRBJ2-2; 10 nucleotides line up with TRBD2. CDR3 length equals 16 residues. CDR1 PRHDT and CDR2 FYEKMQ come from the germline V gene (reference sequence). J gave up 5 bases and V 5 bases, and 8 bases lay outside the gene matches. The DNA for the CDR3 is TGTGCCAGCAGCCCCAGCGGGAGGGGGGAGACCGGGGAGCTGTTTTTT. Translating gives CASSPSGRGETGELFF.

This clonotype was picked up many times. J is TRBJ1-5 and V is TRBV9; D is unclear. Germline lookup yields CDR1 SGDLS and CDR2 YYNGEE. The CDR3 is 13 residues long. V dropped 2 bases and J dropped 4 bases, with 7 bases sitting between them. The CDR3 protein is CASSVGLNQPQHF. CDR3 coding DNA: TGTGCCAGCAGCGTTGGACTTAATCAGCCCCAGCATTTT.

This clonotype was picked up a small number of times. A single base separates this from a much larger clone, so it may be a read error. The chain uses TRBV12-3 or TRBV12-4 and TRBJ2-7, with a tentative D call TRBD2 (5 bases). The CDR3 spans 11 residues. CDR3 residues: CVSSSRERCYF. The CDR3 bases are TGTGTCAGCAGTTCACGGGAAAGGTGCTACTTC.

This clonotype was observed many times. The V gene is TRBV19, the J gene TRBJ1-5; no definite D call. Looked up from germline, CDR1 is LNHDA and CDR2 is SQIVND (reference sequence). This CDR3 has 12 residues. V dropped 5 bases and J dropped 6 bases, with 8 bases sitting between them. The CDR3 sequence: CASSLRSQPQHF. DNA for the CDR3: TGTGCCAGTAGTTTGAGGAGTCAGCCCCAGCATTTT.

This clonotype was seen many times. CDR3 loop: CASSTGGDEQYF. In DNA, the CDR3 is TGTGCCAGCAGCACCGGAGGGGACGAGCAGTACTTC. The V and J genes are TRBV13 and TRBJ2-7, with a possible D match to TRBD2 (6 bases). The CDR3 has 12 residues. V lost 5 bases to trimming and J lost 5 bases, with 10 bases between them. The germline gives CDR1 PRHDT, CDR2 FYEKMQ (reference sequence). The entire variable domain, with the rest obtained from reference TRBV13 and TRBJ2-7, is as follows: AAGVIQSPRHLIKEKRETATLKCYPIPRHDTVYWYQQGPGQDPQFLISFYEKMQSDKGSIPDRFSAQQFSDYHSELNMSSLELGDSALYFCASSTGGDEQYFGPGTRLTVT.

In this sample, this clonotype turned up many times. The chain uses TRBV4-1 and TRBJ1-1; D gene unclear. V shed 4 bases and J shed 1 base, with 10 bases lying between them. Germline CDR1 and CDR2: MGHRA and YSYEKL. The CDR3 spans 14 residues. CDR3 bases: TGCGCCAGCAGCCGTTGGACCGGGAACACTGAAGCTTTCTTT. The encoded protein is CASSRWTGNTEAFF.

This clonotype appeared many times. This chain connects TRBV7-8 to TRBJ1-1, with TRBD1 matching over 11 bases. The junction had 5 bases not matched to a gene; V was cut back by 4 bases and J by 4 bases. CDR1 and CDR2 from the germline V gene are SGHVS and FQNEAQ. The CDR3 length is 15 residues. The CDR3 reads CASSYRTGGFTEAFF. The CDR3 bases are TGTGCCAGCAGCTACCGGACAGGGGGCTTCACTGAAGCTTTCTTT. Using reference TRBV7-8 and TRBJ1-1 for the parts outside the CDR3, the full variable domain is GAGVSQSPRYKVAKRGQDVALRCDPISGHVSLFWYQQALGQGPEFLTYFQNEAQLDKSGLPSDRFFAERPEGSVSTLKIQRTQQEDSAVYLCASSYRTGGFTEAFFGQGTRLTVV.

The V call is TRBV15, the J call TRBJ2-5; D is uncertain. This CDR3 spans 13 amino acids. The germline V gene has CDR1 LNHNV and CDR2 YYDKDF (reference sequence). The ends were cut back, 1 base at V and 5 bases at J, with 8 bases in the middle. The CDR3 coding sequence is TGTGCCACCAGCAGAGGTCAAGAGGAGACCCAGTACTTC. This translates into CATSRGQEETQYF.

The chain carries TRBV7-3 and TRBJ2-2, with a possible D match to TRBD1 (6 bases). Trimming took off 4 bases at V and 6 bases at J, with 12 bases between the two ends. The germline V gene encodes CDR1 SGHTA and CDR2 FQGTGA. There are 14 residues in the CDR3. The CDR3 DNA is TGTGCCAGCAGCTCAACAGGGTATCCCGGGGAGCTGTTTTTT. Translating it yields CASSSTGYPGELFF.